Included here is one T cell receptor (beta chain) sequence, with context. Produced via immunoSEQ multiplex PCR; TCRdb's table is partial and in-frame only. The table includes hundreds of thousands of clones, 80% to 90% detected once. There are 13 residues in the CDR3. V dropped 0 bases and J dropped 11 bases, with 12 bases sitting between them. Germline CDR1 and CDR2: SGHRS and YFSETQ. This sample is part of a study of blood T cell repertoires in COVID-19. The overall study: Spain, Italy and the United States supplied samples that represented acute and convalescent COVID-19. PBMCs, B-cell-depleted T cells, or T cells were the source of the cDNA or gDNA that made up the material.

Study members were between about 18 and 90 years old and lived in over 20 US regions. Researchers sorted participants into cohorts using their self-reported clinical history. Sequencing was performed on PBMCs or T cells enriched from blood (not recorded which). The V gene is TRBV5-1, the J gene TRBJ1-5; D is unresolved. The clonotype originates from a man younger than 30 who had recovered from COVID-19. Here the CDR3 DNA reads TGCGCCAGCAGCTTGGAGGCGGGAGAGGCCCAGCATTTT. Protein: CASSLEAGEAQHF.